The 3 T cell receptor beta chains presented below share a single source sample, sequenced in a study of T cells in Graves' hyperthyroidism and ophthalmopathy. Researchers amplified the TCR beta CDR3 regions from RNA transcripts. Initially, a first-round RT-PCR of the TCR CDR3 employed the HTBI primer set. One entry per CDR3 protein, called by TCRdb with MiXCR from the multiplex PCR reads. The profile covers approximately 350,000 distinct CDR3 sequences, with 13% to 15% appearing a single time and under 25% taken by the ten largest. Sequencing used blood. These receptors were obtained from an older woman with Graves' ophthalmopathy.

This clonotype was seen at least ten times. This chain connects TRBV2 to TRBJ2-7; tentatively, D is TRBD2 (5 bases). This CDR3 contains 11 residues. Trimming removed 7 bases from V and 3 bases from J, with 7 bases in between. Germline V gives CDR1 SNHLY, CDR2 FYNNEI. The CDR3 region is CASIGDYEQYF. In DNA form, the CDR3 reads TGTGCCAGCATCGGGGACTACGAGCAGTACTTC. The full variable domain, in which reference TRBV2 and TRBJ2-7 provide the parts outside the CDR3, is EPEVTQTPSHQVTQMGQEVILRCVPISNHLYFYWYRQILGQKVEFLVSFYNNEISEKSEIFDDQFSVERPDGSNFTLKIRSTKLEDSAMYFCASIGDYEQYFGPGTRLTVT.

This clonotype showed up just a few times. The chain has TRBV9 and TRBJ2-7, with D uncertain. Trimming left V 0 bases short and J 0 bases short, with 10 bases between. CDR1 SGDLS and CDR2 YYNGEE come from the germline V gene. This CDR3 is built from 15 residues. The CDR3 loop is CASSVDPNRSYEQYF. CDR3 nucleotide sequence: TGTGCCAGCAGCGTAGATCCAAACCGCTCCTACGAGCAGTACTTC. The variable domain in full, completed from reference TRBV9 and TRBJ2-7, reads DSGVTQTPKHLITATGQRVTLRCSPRSGDLSVYWYQQSLDQGLQFLIQYYNGEERAKGNILERFSAQQFPDLHSELNLSSLELGDSALYFCASSVDPNRSYEQYFGPGTRLTVT.

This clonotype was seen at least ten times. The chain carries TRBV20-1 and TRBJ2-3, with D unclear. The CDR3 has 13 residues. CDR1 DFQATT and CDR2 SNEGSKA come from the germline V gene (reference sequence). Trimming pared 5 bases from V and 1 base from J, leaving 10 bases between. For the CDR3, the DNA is TGCAGTGCTCCTCAGCCAGGCACAGATACGCAGTATTTT. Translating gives CSAPQPGTDTQYF.